One and the same sample provided the 8 T cell receptor beta chains below, sequenced in a study of T-cell memory formation after mild COVID-19. TCRdb passed the 5' RACE reads through MiXCR, listing each CDR3 protein once. The table has 550,000 to 600,000 distinct CDR3 sequences, about 18% seen once. Sequencing used PBMCs or a T cell subset sorted from them (not recorded which). These TCRs come from an adult woman who had mild COVID-19 (a few samples of this study predate the infection). Cell type and time point are not known.

V and J are TRBV5-1 and TRBJ1-2; maybe TRBD1 (6 bases). Trimming removed 0 bases from V and 6 bases from J, with 12 bases in between. The CDR3 totals 14 residues. CDR1 and CDR2 (germline): SGHRS, YFSETQ. CDR3: CASSLVGGANGYTF. Here the CDR3 DNA reads TGCGCCAGCAGCTTGGTAGGGGGAGCCAATGGCTACACCTTC.

The chain combines TRBV7-6 with TRBJ2-5; 10 bases agree with TRBD2. CDR1 and CDR2 from the germline V gene are SGHVS and FNYEAQ. This CDR3 spans 15 amino acids. The J segment lost 5 bases and the V segment lost 0 bases, leaving 3 bases of the junction unmatched. The CDR3 spells CASSLATSGAETQYF. CDR3 in DNA: TGTGCCAGCAGCTTAGCTACTAGCGGGGCGGAGACCCAGTACTTC.

This clonotype was recorded a few times. V gene TRBV28 combines with J gene TRBJ2-1; no definite D call. The V end lost 4 bases, the J end lost 7 bases, and 8 bases lay between the germline ends. This CDR3 contains 12 residues. The germline CDR1 and CDR2 sequences are MDHEN and SYDVKM. The CDR3 loop reads CASSSFENEQFF. As DNA, the CDR3 is TGTGCCAGCAGTTCGTTTGAAAATGAGCAGTTCTTC.

This clonotype was seen more than once but under ten times. This chain joins TRBV19 and TRBJ1-1, with D maybe TRBD1 (5 bases). Germline values: CDR1 LNHDA, CDR2 SQIVND (reference sequence). Trimming took 4 bases from V and 1 from J, leaving 13 bases between them. The CDR3 sequence is 15 residues long. The CDR3 DNA reads as TGTGCCAGTAGTACTCGGACACTCACGAACACTGAAGCTTTCTTT. This codes for CASSTRTLTNTEAFF.

This clonotype was counted between two and nine times. The CDR3 reads CASSLGGDLSYNEQFF. DNA of the CDR3: TGCGCCAGCAGCTTGGGGGGGGATTTATCCTACAATGAGCAGTTCTTC. This chain joins TRBV5-1 and TRBJ2-1; D might be TRBD2 (6 bases). The CDR3 is 16 amino acids. Deletions cut 0 bases from V and 1 base from J, with 11 bases between. Germline lookup yields CDR1 SGHRS and CDR2 YFSETQ.

The chain is built from TRBV24-1 and TRBJ1-5; 8 nucleotides line up with TRBD1. V shed 4 bases and J 7 bases; nucleotides not matched to a gene: 2. The germline gives CDR1 KGHDR, CDR2 SFDVKD. The CDR3 runs to 13 residues. CDR3 sequence: CATSEDRAQPQHF. CDR3 coding DNA: TGTGCCACCAGTGAGGACAGGGCCCAGCCCCAGCATTTT.

This clonotype was seen ten or more times. The rearrangement links TRBV6-6 to TRBJ2-3; D is unclear. There are 16 residues in the CDR3. CDR1 is MNHNY and CDR2 is SVGAGI in the germline V gene (reference sequence). V was clipped by 2 bases and J by 1 base, with 13 bases between them. In DNA, the CDR3 is TGTGCCAGCAGTTACGAGTCGATCCTGGGCACAGATACGCAGTATTTT. Its protein is CASSYESILGTDTQYF.

J is TRBJ2-7 and V is TRBV19, with 8 bases that match TRBD1. Germline V gene data show CDR1 as LNHDA and CDR2 as SQIVND (reference sequence). The length of the CDR3 is 14 residues. The trim removed 5 bases at V and 2 bases at J, leaving 5 bases unmatched. CDR3 nucleotides: TGTGCCAGTAGTCCAGGGGGCAAGGCCTACGAGCAGTACTTC. Translation gives CASSPGGKAYEQYF. Looking up the rest from reference TRBV19 and TRBJ2-7 gives the full variable domain: DGGITQSPKYLFRKEGQNVTLSCEQNLNHDAMYWYRQDPGQGLRLIYYSQIVNDFQKGDIAEGYSVSREKKESFPLTVTSAQKNPTAFYLCASSPGGKAYEQYFGPGTRLTVT.